This T cell receptor (beta chain) was documented in a study of response to subunit inactivated influenza vaccine (dated by TCRdb to 2017 to 2018). With regard to the full study: The study used deep quantitative T cell receptor repertoire profiling to track responses to a trivalent subunit inactivated influenza vaccine. Overall results and qualifications from the work: According to the authors, only a limited number of new T cells may be recruited by each seasonal influenza vaccination.

This clonotype was counted between two and nine times. It has no known antigen specificity. The record has no base qualities; no much larger clone is one base away. The protocol used for the library was RT-PCR. The sequencer listed for this sample is Illumina HiSeq 2500. In TCRdb, the public reads were trimmed at Q25 with fastp and aligned with MiXCR, with productive beta chains retained. Each CDR3 protein appears once, grouped with its most common genes and DNA. For this sample there are 650,000 to 850,000 distinct CDR3 sequences; approximately 15% appear just once. 5.5% to 8% of the sample comes from the top ten. Trimming costs V 3 bases and J 2 bases, and their ends lie 12 bases apart. The germline V gene specifies SGHRS as CDR1 and YFSETQ as CDR2. The CDR3 holds 15 amino acids from the cysteine to the phenylalanine. This entry keeps only the CDR3 DNA: 45 bases, framed from base 1.

The source is a man aged 45-60 years who received an inactivated influenza vaccine. Donor details come from another sample of the same person, matched by shared clones. The sequence is built from TRBV5-1 and TRBJ1-3; the D gene cannot be named for sure. This material consisted of PBMCs from blood, taken roughly 15 days before vaccination. The CDR3 in this case is CASSSGSRAGNTIYF. The bases are TGCGCCAGCAGCTCCGGGTCTAGGGCTGGAAACACCATATATTTT.